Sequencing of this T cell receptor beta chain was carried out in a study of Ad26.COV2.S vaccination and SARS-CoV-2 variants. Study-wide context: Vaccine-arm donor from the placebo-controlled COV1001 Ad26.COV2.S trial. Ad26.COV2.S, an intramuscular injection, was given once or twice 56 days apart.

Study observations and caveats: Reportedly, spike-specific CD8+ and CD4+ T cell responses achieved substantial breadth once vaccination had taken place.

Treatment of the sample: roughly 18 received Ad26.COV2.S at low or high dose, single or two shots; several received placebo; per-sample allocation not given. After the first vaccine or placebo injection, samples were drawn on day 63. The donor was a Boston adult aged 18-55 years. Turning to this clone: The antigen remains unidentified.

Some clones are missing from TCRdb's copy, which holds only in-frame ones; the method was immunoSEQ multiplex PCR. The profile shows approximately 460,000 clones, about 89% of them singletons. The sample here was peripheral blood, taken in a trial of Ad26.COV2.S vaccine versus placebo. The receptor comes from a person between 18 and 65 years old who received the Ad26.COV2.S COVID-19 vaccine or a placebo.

CDR3 residues: CASSTPGLATQYF. CDR3 DNA: TGTGCCAGCAGTACCCCGGGACTAGCGACCCAGTACTTC. This chain joins TRBV28 and TRBJ2-5, with 9 bases aligning to TRBD2. The CDR3 has 13 residues. V was pared by 5 bases and J by 7 bases, with 5 bases of the junction left unmatched. Germline CDR1 reads MDHEN; CDR2 reads SYDVKM.